This T cell receptor (beta chain) was profiled in a study of regulatory T cells in long-lasting Graves disease. Study conclusions and caveats: It was peripheral blood alone, not thyroid tissue, that was studied.

Time point specified: persistent/refractory GD, antithyroid drugs over 5 years with positive TRAb. PBMCs provided the RNA from which the TCR library was made. Germline trimming cut 3 bases from V and 2 bases from J; bases unmatched to any gene: 0. This CDR3 contains 13 residues. The TCR beta library used iRepertoire HTBI primers with Arm-PCR amplification of CDR3. One entry per CDR3 protein results from TCRdb running MiXCR on the multiplex PCR reads. This table holds 650,000 to 850,000 distinct CDR3 sequences, about 30% found once. In its sample, this clonotype was seen many times. Antigen specificity is unknown.

The genes are TRBV12-3 or TRBV12-4 and TRBJ2-7; 8 bases map to TRBD1. The TCR originated in a female donor with Graves disease. The sequences come from peripheral blood mononuclear cells (PBMCs), collected when the disease was refractory, from a patient treated with antithyroid drugs. The CDR3 nucleotides are TGTGCCAGCAGTTTGACAGGGGCCTACGAGCAGTACTTC. It codes for CASSLTGAYEQYF.